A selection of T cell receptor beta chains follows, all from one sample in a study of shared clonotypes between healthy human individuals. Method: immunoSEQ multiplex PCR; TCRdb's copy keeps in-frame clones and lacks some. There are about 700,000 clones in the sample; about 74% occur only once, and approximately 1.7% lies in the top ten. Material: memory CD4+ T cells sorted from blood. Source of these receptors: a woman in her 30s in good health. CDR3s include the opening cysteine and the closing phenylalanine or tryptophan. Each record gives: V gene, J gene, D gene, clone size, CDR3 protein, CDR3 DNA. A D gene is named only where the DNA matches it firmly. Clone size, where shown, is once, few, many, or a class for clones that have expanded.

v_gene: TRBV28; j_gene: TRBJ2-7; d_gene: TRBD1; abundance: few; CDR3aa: CASSRGQGSQYF; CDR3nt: TGTGCCAGCAGTCGAGGACAGGGGTCCCAGTACTTC
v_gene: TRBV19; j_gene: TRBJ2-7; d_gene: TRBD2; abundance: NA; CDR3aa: CASSIVTSGRAREQYF; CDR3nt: TGTGCCAGTAGTATAGTGACTAGCGGGAGAGCTCGGGAGCAGTACTTC
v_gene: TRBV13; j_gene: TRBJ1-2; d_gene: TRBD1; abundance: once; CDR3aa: CASSLAFGQAQGDGYTF; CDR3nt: TGTGCCAGCAGCTTAGCCTTCGGACAGGCCCAAGGGGATGGCTACACCTTC
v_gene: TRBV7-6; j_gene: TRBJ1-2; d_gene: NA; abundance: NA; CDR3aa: CASSLERDHGYTF; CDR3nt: TGTGCCAGCAGCTTGGAGAGGGACCATGGCTACACCTTC
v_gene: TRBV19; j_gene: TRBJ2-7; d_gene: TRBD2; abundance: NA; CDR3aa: CASGRLAGDTYEQYF; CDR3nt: TGTGCCAGTGGTAGACTAGCGGGTGACACCTACGAGCAGTACTTC
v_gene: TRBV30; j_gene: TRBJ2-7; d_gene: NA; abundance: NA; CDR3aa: CAWRGTYEQYF; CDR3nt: TGTGCCTGGAGGGGGACGTACGAGCAGTACTTC
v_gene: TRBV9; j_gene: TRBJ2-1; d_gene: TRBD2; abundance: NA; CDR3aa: CASRESSGNPYNEQFF; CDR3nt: TGTGCCAGCAGGGAATCAAGCGGGAACCCCTACAATGAGCAGTTCTTC
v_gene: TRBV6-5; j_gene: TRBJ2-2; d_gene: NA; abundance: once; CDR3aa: CASSYDVNTGELFF; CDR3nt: TGTGCCAGCAGTTACGACGTAAACACCGGGGAGCTGTTTTTT
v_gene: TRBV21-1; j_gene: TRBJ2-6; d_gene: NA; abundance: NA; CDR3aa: CASSKYPGPAISGANVLTF; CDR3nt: TGTGCCAGCAGCAAATACCCAGGGCCGGCGATCTCTGGGGCCAACGTCCTGACTTTC
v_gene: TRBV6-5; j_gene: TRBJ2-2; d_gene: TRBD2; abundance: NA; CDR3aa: CASIGTSGTGELFF; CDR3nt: TGTGCCAGCATCGGGACTAGTGGCACCGGGGAGCTGTTTTTT
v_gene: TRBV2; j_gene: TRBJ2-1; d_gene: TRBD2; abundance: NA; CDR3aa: CASSPSSGGGSSYNEQFF; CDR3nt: TGTGCCAGCAGTCCCTCGAGCGGGGGAGGGAGCTCCTACAATGAGCAGTTCTTC
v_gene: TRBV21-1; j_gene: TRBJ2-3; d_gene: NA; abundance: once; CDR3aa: CASSKAWDRFDRTDTQYF; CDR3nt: TGTGCCAGCAGCAAAGCGTGGGACAGGTTCGACCGCACAGATACGCAGTATTTT
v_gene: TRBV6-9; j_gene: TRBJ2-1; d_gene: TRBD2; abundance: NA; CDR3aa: CASSSPTSGRNEQFF; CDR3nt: TGTGCCAGCAGTTCTCCCACTAGCGGGAGAAATGAGCAGTTCTTC
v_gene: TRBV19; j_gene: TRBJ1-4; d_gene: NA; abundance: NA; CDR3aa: CASSPRQLSDEKLFF; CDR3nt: TGTGCCAGTAGTCCCCGACAGCTAAGCGATGAAAAACTGTTTTTT
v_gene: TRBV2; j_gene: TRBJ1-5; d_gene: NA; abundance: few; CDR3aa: CASSAARANQPQHF; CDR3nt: TGTGCCAGCAGCGCGGCCAGGGCTAATCAGCCCCAGCATTTT
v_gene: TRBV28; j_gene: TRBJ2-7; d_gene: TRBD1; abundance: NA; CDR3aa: CASSLRGQGREQYF; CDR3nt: TGTGCCAGCAGTTTAAGGGGACAGGGTCGCGAGCAGTACTTC
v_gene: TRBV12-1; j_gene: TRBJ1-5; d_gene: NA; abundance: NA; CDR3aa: CASCRQCSNQPQHF; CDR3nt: TGTGCCAGCTGCAGGCAATGTAGCAATCAGCCCCAGCATTTT
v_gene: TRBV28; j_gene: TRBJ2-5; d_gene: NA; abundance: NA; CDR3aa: CASSLGGRQETQYF; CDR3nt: TGTGCCAGCAGTTTAGGTGGCAGACAAGAGACCCAGTACTTC
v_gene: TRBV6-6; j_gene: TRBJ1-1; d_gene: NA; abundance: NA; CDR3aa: CASSSAMNTEAFF; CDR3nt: TGTGCCAGCTCGAGCGCAATGAACACTGAAGCTTTCTTT
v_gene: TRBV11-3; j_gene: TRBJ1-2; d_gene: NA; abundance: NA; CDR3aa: CASSLFNNYGYTF; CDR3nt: TGTGCCAGCAGCTTGTTCAATAACTATGGCTACACCTTC
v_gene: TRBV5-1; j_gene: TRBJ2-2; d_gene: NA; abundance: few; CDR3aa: CASSSGGATNTGELFF; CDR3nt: TGCGCCAGCAGTTCTGGCGGGGCAACGAACACCGGGGAGCTGTTTTTT
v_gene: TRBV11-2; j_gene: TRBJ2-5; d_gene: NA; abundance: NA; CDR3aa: CASSLGSSRGWETQYF; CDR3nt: TGTGCCAGCAGCTTAGGGTCCTCACGGGGGTGGGAGACCCAGTACTTC
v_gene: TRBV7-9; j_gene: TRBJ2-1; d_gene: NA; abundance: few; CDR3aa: CASRRSRGSSSYNEQFF; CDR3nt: TGTGCCAGCAGACGTTCCAGGGGTTCGAGCTCCTACAATGAGCAGTTCTTC
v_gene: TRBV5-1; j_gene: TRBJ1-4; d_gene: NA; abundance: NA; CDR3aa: CASSLVQGSANEKLFF; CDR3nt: TGCGCCAGCAGCTTGGTACAGGGATCCGCTAATGAAAAACTGTTTTTT
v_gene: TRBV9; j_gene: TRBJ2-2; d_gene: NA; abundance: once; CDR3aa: CASSVRGGGVGGELFF; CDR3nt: TGTGCCAGCAGCGTCCGGGGTGGAGGTGTCGGCGGGGAGCTGTTTTTT
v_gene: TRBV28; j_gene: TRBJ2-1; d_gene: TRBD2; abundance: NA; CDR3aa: CASSSPSGSFPYNEQFF; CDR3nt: TGTGCCAGCAGTTCTCCTAGCGGGAGTTTCCCCTACAATGAGCAGTTCTTC
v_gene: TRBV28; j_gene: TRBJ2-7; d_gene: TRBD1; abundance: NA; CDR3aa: CASSLPGQGSTYEQYF; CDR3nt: TGTGCCAGCAGTTTACCGGGACAGGGGTCCACCTACGAGCAGTACTTC
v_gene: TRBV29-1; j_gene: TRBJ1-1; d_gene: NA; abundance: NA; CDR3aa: CSAIPQGNTEAFF; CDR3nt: TGCAGCGCAATCCCACAGGGGAACACTGAAGCTTTCTTT
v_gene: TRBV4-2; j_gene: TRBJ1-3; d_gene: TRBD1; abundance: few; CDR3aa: CASSPGGQSSGNTIYF; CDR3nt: TGTGCCAGCAGCCCAGGGGGACAGAGCTCTGGAAACACCATATATTTT
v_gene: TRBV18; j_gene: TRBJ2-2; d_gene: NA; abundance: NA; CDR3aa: CASSPERGELFF; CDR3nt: TGTGCCAGCTCACCAGAGCGCGGGGAGCTGTTTTTT
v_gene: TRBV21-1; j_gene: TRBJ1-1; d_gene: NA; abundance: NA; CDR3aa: CASSKSRGTGGLYTEAFF; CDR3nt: TGTGCCAGCAGCAAAAGTAGGGGAACAGGGGGGTTATACACTGAAGCTTTCTTT
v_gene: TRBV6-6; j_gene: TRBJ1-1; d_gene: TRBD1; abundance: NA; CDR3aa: CASSYSSQGAGGRAFF; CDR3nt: TGTGCCAGCAGTTACTCGTCCCAGGGGGCCGGCGGTAGGGCTTTCTTT
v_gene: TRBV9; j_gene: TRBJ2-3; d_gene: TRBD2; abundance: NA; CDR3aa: CASSALAGGETDTQYF; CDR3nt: TGTGCCAGCAGCGCTCTAGCGGGAGGGGAGACAGATACGCAGTATTTT
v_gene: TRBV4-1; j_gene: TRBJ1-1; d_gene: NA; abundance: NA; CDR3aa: CASSRRLSNTEAFF; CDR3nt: TGCGCCAGCAGCCGGAGACTTTCGAACACTGAAGCTTTCTTT
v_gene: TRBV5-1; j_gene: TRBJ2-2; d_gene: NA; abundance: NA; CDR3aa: CASSLVQTSGELFF; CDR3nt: TGCGCCAGCAGCTTGGTTCAGACCTCCGGGGAGCTGTTTTTT
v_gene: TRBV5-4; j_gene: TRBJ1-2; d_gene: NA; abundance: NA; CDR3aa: CASSTGGNYGYTF; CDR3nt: TGTGCCAGCAGTACAGGAGGTAACTATGGCTACACCTTC
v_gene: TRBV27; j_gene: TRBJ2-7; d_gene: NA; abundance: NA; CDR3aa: CASSQGNRFGEQYF; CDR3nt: TGTGCCAGCAGTCAAGGCAACAGGTTTGGGGAGCAGTACTTC
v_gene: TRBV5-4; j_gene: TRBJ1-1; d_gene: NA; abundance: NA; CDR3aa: CASSFRAVNTEAFF; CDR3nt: TGTGCCAGCAGCTTTAGGGCTGTGAACACTGAAGCTTTCTTT
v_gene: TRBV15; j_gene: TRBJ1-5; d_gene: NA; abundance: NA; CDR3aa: CATSTRVGFSNQPQHF; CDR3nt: TGTGCCACCAGCACCCGGGTCGGATTTAGCAATCAGCCCCAGCATTTT
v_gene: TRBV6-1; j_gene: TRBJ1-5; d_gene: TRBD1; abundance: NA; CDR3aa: CASSEIRGQHSNQPQHF; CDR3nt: TGTGCCAGCAGTGAAATTCGGGGACAGCATAGCAATCAGCCCCAGCATTTT
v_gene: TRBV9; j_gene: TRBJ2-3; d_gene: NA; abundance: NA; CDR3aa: CASTNRDTVYSTNTQYF; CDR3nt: TGTGCCAGCACCAACCGAGACACCGTTTATAGCACAAATACGCAGTATTTT
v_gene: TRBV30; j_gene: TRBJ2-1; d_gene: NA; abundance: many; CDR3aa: CAWSLGTMGEQFF; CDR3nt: TGTGCCTGGAGTTTGGGGACAATGGGGGAGCAGTTCTTC
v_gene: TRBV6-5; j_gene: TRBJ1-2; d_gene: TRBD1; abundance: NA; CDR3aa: CASSYSTGTGDGYTF; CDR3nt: TGTGCCAGCAGTTACTCGACCGGGACAGGGGATGGCTACACCTTC
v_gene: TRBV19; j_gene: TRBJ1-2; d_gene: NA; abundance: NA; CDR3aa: CAILDNYGYTF; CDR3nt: TGTGCCATCTTAGATAACTATGGCTACACCTTC
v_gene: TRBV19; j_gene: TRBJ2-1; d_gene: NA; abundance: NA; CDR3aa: CASSSLSFVVYNEQFF; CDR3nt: TGTGCCAGTAGTTCCCTCTCGTTTGTGGTCTACAATGAGCAGTTCTTC
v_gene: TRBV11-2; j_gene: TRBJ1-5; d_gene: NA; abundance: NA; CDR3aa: CASSSQGYQPQHF; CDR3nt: TGTGCCAGCAGCTCACAAGGGTATCAGCCCCAGCATTTT
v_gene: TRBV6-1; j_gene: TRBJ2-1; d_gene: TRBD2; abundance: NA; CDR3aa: CASSVDGRAYEQFF; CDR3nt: TGTGCCAGCAGTGTTGACGGGAGGGCCTATGAGCAGTTCTTC
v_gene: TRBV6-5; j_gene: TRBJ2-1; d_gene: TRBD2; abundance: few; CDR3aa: CASSYSPSGYNEQFF; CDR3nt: TGTGCCAGCAGTTACTCTCCTAGCGGATACAATGAGCAGTTCTTC
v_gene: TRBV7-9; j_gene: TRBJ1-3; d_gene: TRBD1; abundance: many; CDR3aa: CASSYGQGRINTIYF; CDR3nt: TGTGCCAGCAGCTACGGACAGGGGAGGATAAACACCATATATTTT
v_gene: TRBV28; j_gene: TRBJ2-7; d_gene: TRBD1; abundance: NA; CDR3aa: CASSKPGTAFYEQYF; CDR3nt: TGTGCCAGCAGTAAACCCGGGACAGCCTTCTACGAGCAGTACTTC
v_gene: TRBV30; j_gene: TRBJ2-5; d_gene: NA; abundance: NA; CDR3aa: CAWSVQWEQYF; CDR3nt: TGTGCCTGGAGTGTACAATGGGAGCAGTACTTC
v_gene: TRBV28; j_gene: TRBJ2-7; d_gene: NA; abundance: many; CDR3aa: CASSPLGGVSYEQYF; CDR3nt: TGTGCCAGCAGTCCCCTGGGGGGAGTGTCCTACGAGCAGTACTTC
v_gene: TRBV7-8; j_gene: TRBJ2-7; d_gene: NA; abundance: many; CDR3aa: CASSWSAKSEQYF; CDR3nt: TGTGCCAGCAGCTGGTCTGCTAAATCCGAGCAGTACTTC
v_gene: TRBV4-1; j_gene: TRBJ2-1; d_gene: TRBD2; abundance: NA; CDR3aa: CASSQDSSGSYNEQFF; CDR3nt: TGCGCCAGCAGCCAAGACTCCAGCGGGAGCTACAATGAGCAGTTCTTC
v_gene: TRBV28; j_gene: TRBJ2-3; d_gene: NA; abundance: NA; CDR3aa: CASSMKGLDTQYF; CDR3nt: TGTGCCAGCAGTATGAAGGGCCTAGATACGCAGTATTTT
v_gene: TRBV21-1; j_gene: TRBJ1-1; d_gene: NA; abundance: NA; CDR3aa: CASSIGQANTEAFF; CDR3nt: TGTGCCAGCAGCATAGGACAGGCGAACACTGAAGCTTTCTTT
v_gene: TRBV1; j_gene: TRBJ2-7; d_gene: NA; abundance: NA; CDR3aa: CTSSQDRDYSYKQYF; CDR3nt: TGCACCAGCAGCCAAGATAGGGACTACTCCTACAAGCAGTACTTC
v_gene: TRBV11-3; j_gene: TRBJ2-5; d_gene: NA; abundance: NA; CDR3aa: CASSPSGIRETQYF; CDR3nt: TGTGCCAGCAGCCCCTCCGGGATTCGAGAGACCCAGTACTTC
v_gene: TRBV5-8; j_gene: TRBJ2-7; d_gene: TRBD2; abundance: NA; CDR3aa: CASSRRTSGRYEQYF; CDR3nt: TGTGCCAGCAGCCGACGGACTAGCGGGCGCTACGAGCAGTACTTC
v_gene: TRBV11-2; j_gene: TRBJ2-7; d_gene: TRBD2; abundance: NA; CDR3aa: CASSLAGGPYEQYF; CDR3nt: TGTGCCAGCAGCTTAGCGGGAGGGCCTTACGAGCAGTACTTC